This T cell receptor (beta chain) emerged from a study of T cell repertoires in cytomegalovirus infection (dated by TCRdb to about 2019). With regard to the full study: Peptide stimulations targeted recently identified HLA-C-restricted CMV epitopes, whose presentation resists viral immunomodulation, together with well-studied HLA-B-restricted epitopes. Donor HLA type was relevant to the analysis, because carriage of CMV infection together with the matching HLA type was indicated by public TCR beta signatures. Summary of the overall study and its limitations: The ex vivo response was dominated by HLA-C-restricted CMV-specific TCR beta clonotypes, and the single most frequent clonotype in two of eight donors was supplied by these HLA-C-restricted clonotypes. Carriers of CMV infection plus the relevant HLA type were discriminated by the cumulative frequency of public TCR beta family members in the study cohort and in an independent approximately 350-donor cohort.

What the treatment or condition label conveys for this sample: in vitro stimulation with specific CMV peptide epitopes to enrich CMV-specific T cells. In the germline V gene (reference sequence), CDR1 corresponds to DFQATT and CDR2 to SNEGSKA. Inclusive of the bounding cysteine and phenylalanine, the CDR3 is 12 residues long. This entry keeps only the CDR3 DNA: 36 bases, framed from base 1. The junction carries 13 bases between V and J, which are trimmed by 3 bases and 8 bases respectively. The data were produced on an Illumina HiSeq 1500. TCRdb handled the public reads itself, with Q25 trimming in fastp and clone calling in MiXCR, and kept productive beta chains. Each CDR3 protein gets just one entry, which takes the most common genes and DNA from the rows behind it. The sample contains approximately 730,000 distinct CDR3 sequences, 25% to 30% of them found a single time. Of the sample, around 13% is held by the ten largest clones.

There are many counts of this clonotype. This receptor's antigen is unknown. No base qualities exist here, and no much larger clone lies one base off it. Recombination connected TRBV20-1 to TRBJ1-2; the D gene cannot be resolved reliably. This clonotype originated in a human donor in good health (CMV status not recorded). Some clones in this sample may be carry-over from other donors' samples. The material sequenced was cultured CD8+ T cells from PBMCs, taken from culture after CMV antigen stimulation. Read as DNA, the sequence is TGCAGTGCTAGTTGGGAGACGAACGGCTACACCTTC. This codes for CSASWETNGYTF.